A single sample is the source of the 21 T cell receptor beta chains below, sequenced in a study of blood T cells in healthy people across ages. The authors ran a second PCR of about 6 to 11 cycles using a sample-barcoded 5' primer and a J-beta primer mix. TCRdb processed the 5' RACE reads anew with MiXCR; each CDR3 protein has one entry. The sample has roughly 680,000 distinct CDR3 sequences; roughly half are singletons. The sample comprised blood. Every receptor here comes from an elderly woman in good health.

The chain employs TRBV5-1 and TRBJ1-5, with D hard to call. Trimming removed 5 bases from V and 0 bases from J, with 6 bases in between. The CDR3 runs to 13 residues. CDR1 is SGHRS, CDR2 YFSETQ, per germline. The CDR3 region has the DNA TGCGCCAGCAGGGCGGATAGCAATCAGCCCCAGCATTTT. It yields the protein CASRADSNQPQHF.

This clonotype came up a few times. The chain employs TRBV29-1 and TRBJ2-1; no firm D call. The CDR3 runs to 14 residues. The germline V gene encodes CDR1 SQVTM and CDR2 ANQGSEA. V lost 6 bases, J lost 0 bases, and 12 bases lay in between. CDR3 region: CSVLAWSSYNEQFF. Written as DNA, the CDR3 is TGCAGCGTATTGGCGTGGAGCTCCTACAATGAGCAGTTCTTC.

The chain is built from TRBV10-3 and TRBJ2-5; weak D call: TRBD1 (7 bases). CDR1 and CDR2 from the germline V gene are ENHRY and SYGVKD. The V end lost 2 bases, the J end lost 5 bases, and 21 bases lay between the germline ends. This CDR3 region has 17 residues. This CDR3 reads CAISETRITGEVETQYF. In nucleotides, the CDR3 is TGTGCCATCAGTGAGACCAGGATAACAGGGGAGGTGGAGACCCAGTACTTC.

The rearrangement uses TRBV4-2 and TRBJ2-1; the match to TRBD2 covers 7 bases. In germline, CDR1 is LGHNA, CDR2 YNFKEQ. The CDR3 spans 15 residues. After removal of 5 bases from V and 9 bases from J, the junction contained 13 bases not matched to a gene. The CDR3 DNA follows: TGTGCCAGCAGCGCCCGGGACTATGAGGCGCTTGAGCAGTTCTTC. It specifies CASSARDYEALEQFF.

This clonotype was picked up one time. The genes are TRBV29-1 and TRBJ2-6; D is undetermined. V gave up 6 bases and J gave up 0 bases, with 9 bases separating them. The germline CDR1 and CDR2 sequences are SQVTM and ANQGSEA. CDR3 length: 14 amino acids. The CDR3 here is CSVDSDSGANVLTF. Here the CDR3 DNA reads TGCAGCGTGGATAGTGACTCTGGGGCCAACGTCCTGACTTTC.

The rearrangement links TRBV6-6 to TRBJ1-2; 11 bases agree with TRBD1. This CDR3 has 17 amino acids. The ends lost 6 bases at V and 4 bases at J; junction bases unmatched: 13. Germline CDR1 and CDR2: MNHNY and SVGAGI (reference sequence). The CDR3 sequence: CASSSSFGQGAAYGYTF. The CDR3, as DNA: TGTGCCAGCAGCTCATCCTTCGGACAGGGGGCTGCCTATGGCTACACCTTC.

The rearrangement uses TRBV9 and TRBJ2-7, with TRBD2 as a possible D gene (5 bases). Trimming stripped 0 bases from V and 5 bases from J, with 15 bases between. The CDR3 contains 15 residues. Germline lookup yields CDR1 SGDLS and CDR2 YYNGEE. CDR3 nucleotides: TGTGCCAGCAGCGTAGAGCCGGGAAAGTCCCACGAGCAGTACTTC. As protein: CASSVEPGKSHEQYF.

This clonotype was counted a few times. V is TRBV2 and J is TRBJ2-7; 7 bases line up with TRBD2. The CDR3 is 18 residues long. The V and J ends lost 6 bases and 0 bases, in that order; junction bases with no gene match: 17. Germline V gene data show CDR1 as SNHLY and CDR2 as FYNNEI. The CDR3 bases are TGTGCCAGCAGATCCAATCCGGGGGGAGGACGGAGCTCCTACGAGCAGTACTTC. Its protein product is CASRSNPGGGRSSYEQYF. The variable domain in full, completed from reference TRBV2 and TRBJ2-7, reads EPEVTQTPSHQVTQMGQEVILRCVPISNHLYFYWYRQILGQKVEFLVSFYNNEISEKSEIFDDQFSVERPDGSNFTLKIRSTKLEDSAMYFCASRSNPGGGRSSYEQYFGPGTRLTVT.

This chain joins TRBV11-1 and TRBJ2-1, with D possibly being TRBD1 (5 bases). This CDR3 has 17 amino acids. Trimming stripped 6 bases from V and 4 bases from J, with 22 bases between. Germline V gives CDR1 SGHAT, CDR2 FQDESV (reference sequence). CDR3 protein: CASSPVAGPLQYNEQFF. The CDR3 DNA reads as TGTGCCAGCAGTCCAGTGGCAGGGCCCCTCCAATACAATGAGCAGTTCTTC.

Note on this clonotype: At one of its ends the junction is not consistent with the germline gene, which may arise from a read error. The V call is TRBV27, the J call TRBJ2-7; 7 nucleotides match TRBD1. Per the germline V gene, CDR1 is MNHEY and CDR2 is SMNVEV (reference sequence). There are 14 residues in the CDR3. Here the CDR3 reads CTSSWTGPSYEQYF. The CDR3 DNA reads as TGTACCAGCAGTTGGACAGGTCCCTCCTACGAGCAGTACTTC.

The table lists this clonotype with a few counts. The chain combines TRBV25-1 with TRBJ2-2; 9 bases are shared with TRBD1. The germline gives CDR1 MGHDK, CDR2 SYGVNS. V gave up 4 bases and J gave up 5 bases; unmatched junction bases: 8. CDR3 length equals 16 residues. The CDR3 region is CASSGMDRGPTGELFF. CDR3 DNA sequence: TGTGCCAGCAGTGGGATGGACAGGGGTCCGACCGGGGAGCTGTTTTTT.

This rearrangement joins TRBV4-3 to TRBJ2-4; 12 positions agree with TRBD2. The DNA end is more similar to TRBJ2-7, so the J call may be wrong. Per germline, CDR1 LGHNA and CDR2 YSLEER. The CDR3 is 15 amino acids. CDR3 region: CASSHRTSGVYEQYF. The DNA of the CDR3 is TGCGCCAGCAGCCATCGGACTAGCGGGGTCTACGAGCAGTACTTC.

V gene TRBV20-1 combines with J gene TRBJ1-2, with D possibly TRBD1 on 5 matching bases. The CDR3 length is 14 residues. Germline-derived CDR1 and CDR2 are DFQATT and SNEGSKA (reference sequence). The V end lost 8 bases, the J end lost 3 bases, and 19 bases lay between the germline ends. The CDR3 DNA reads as TGCAGTCCGAAGCCTCTCGGGACTGACTATGGCTACACCTTC. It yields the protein CSPKPLGTDYGYTF.

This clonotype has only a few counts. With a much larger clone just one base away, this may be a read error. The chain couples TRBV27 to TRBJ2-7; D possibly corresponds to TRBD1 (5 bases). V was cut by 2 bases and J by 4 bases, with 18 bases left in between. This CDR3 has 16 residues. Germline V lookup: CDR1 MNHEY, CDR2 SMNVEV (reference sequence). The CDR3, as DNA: TGTGCCAGCAGTTTAGACAGCTCAGGGTTGGGTTACGAGCAGTACTTC. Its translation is CASSLDSSGLGYEQYF.

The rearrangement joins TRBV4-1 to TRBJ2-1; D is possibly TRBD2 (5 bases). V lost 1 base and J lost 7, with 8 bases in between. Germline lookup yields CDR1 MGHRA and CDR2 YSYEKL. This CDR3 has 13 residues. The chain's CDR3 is CASSQVWTNEQFF. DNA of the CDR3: TGCGCCAGCAGCCAAGTATGGACTAATGAGCAGTTCTTC.

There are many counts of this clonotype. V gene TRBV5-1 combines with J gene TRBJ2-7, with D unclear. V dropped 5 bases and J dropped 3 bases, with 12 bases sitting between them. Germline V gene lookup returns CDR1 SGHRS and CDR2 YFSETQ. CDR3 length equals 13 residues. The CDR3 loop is CASRGASNYEQYF. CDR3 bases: TGCGCCAGCAGGGGTGCGTCGAACTACGAGCAGTACTTC.

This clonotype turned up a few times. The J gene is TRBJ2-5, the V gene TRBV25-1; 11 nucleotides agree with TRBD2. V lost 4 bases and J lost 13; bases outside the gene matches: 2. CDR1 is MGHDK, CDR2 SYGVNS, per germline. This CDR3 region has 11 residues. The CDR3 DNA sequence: TGTGCCAGCAGTGTTGGACTAGCGGGGTACTTC. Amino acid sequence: CASSVGLAGYF.

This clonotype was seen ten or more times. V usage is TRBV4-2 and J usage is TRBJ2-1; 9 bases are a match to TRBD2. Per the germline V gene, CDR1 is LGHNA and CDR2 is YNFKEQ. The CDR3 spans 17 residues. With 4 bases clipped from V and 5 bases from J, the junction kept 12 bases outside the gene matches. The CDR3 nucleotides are TGTGCCAGCAGCCGCAGAATTAGCGGGAGCGCGGACAATGAGCAGTTCTTC. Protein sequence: CASSRRISGSADNEQFF.

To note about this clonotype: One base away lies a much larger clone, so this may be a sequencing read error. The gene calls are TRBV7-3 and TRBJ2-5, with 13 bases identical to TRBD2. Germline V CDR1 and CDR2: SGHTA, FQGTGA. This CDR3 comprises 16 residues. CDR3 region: CAGSLGLAGVQETQYF. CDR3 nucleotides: TGTGCCGGCAGCCTCGGACTAGCGGGGGTCCAAGAGACCCAGTACTTC.

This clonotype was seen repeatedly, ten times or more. The CDR3 is CATSDDSGSSYNEQFF. The CDR3 DNA reads as TGTGCCACCAGTGATGACTCCGGGAGCTCCTACAATGAGCAGTTCTTC. This chain connects TRBV24-1 to TRBJ2-1, with D tentatively TRBD2 (6 bases). V gave up 3 bases and J gave up 0 bases, with 11 bases separating them. Germline V CDR1 and CDR2: KGHDR, SFDVKD. The CDR3 runs to 16 residues.

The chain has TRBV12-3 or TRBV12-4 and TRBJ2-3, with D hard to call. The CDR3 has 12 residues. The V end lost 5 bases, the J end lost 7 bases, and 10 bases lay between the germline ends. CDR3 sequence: CASSINPNTQYF. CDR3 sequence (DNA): TGTGCCAGCAGTATAAACCCTAATACGCAGTATTTT.